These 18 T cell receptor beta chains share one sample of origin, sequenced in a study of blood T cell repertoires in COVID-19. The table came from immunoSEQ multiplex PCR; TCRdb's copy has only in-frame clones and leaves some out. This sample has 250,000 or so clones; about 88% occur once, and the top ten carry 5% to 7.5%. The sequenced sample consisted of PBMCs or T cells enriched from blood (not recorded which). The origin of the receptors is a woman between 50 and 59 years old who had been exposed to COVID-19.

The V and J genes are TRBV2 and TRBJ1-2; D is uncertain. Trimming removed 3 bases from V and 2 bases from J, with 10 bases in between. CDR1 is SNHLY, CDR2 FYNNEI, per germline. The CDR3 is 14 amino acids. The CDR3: CASSEGRVNYGYTF. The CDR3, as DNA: TGTGCCAGCAGTGAGGGGAGGGTAAACTATGGCTACACCTTC.

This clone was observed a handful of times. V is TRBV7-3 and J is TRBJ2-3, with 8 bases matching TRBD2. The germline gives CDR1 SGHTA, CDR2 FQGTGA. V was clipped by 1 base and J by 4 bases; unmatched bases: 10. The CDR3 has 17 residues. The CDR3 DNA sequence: TGTGCCAGCAGCTTAAGGCCGAGGCTAGCGGGCCCAGATACGCAGTATTTT. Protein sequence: CASSLRPRLAGPDTQYF.

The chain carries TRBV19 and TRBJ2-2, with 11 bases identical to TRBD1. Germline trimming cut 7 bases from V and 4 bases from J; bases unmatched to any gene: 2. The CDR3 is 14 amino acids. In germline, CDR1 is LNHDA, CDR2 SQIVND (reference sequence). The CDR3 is CASKGTGGTGELFF. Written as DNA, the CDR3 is TGTGCCAGTAAGGGGACAGGGGGCACCGGGGAGCTGTTTTTT.

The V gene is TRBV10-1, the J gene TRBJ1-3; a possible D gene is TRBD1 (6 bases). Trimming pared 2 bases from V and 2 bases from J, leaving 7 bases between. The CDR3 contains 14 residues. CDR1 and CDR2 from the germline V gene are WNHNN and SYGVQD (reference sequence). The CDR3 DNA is TGCGCCAGCAGTGAGGGACAGCCTGGAAACACCATATATTTT. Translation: CASSEGQPGNTIYF.

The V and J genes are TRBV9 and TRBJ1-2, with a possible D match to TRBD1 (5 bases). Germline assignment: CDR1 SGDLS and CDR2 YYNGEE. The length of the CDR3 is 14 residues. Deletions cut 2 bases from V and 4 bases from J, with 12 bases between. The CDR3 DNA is TGTGCCAGCAGCGTCCATGACAGCCTCTATGGCTACACCTTC. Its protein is CASSVHDSLYGYTF.

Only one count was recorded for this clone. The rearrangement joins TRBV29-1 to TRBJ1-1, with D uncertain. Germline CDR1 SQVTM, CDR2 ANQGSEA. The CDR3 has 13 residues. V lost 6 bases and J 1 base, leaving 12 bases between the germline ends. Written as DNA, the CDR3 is TGCAGCGTCTCTACGGGATGGAACACTGAAGCTTTCTTT. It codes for CSVSTGWNTEAFF.

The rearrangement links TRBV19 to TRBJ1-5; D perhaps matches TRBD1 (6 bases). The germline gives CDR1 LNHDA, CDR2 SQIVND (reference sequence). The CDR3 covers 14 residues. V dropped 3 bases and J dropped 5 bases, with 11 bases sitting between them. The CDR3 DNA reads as TGTGCCAGTAGTATTAGGGGGACACATCAGCCCCAGCATTTT. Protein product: CASSIRGTHQPQHF.

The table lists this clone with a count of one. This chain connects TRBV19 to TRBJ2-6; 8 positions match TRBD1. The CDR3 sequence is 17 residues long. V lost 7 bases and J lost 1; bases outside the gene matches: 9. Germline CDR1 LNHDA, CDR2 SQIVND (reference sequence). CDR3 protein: CASTPTGETSGANVLTF. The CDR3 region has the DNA TGTGCCAGTACCCCGACAGGGGAAACGTCTGGGGCCAACGTCCTGACTTTC.

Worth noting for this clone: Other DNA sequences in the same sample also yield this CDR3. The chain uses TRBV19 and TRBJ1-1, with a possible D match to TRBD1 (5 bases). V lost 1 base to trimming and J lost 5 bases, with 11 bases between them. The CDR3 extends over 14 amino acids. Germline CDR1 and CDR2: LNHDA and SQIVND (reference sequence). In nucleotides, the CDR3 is TGTGCCAGTAGTATAGGTGGCGGGGGAACTGAAGCTTTCTTT. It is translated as CASSIGGGGTEAFF.

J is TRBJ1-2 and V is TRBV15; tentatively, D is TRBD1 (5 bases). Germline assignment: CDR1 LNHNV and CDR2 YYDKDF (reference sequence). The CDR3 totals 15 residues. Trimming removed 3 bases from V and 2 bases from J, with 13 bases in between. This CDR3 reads CATSSRTGLNYGYTF. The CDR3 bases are TGTGCCACCAGCAGTAGAACGGGACTGAACTATGGCTACACCTTC. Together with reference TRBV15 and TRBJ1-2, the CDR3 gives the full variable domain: DAMVIQNPRYQVTQFGKPVTLSCSQTLNHNVMYWYQQKSSQAPKLLFHYYDKDFNNEADTPDNFQSRRPNTSFCFLDIRSPGLGDTAMYLCATSSRTGLNYGYTFGSGTRLTVV.

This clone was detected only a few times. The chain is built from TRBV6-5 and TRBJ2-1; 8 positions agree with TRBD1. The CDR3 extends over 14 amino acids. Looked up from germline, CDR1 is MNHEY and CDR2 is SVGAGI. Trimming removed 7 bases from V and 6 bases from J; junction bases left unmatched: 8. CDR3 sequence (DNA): TGTGCCAGCAACCCAGGGGGCGCGATCAATGAGCAGTTCTTC. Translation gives CASNPGGAINEQFF.

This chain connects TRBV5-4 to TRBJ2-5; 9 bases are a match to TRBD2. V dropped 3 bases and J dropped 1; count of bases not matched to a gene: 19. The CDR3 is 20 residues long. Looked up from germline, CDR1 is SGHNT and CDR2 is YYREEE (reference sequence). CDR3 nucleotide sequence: TGTGCCAGCAGCTCTGACAAAATCCCTCCTAGCGGGGTGCCCCAAGAGACCCAGTACTTC. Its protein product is CASSSDKIPPSGVPQETQYF.

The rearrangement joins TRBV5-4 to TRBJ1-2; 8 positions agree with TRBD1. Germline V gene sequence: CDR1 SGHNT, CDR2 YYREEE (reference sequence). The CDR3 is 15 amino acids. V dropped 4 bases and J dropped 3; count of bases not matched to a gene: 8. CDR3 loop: CASSLLDRDDYGYTF. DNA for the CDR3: TGTGCCAGCAGCCTTTTGGACAGGGATGACTATGGCTACACCTTC.

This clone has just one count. The CDR3 here is CASSVGAGGGQPQHF. For the CDR3, the DNA is TGTGCCAGCAGCGTAGGGGCAGGGGGCGGACAGCCCCAGCATTTT. This chain uses TRBV9 with TRBJ1-5, with 8 nucleotides matching TRBD1. The CDR3 loop spans 15 amino acids. With 0 bases clipped from V and 7 bases from J, the junction kept 6 bases outside the gene matches. CDR1 SGDLS and CDR2 YYNGEE come from the germline V gene.

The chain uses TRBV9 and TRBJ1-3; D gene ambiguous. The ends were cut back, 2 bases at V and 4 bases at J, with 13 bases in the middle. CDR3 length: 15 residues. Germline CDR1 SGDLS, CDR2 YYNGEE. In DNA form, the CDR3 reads TGTGCCAGCAGCGTCGGAGGTCCGGGAGGAAACACCATATATTTT. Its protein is CASSVGGPGGNTIYF.

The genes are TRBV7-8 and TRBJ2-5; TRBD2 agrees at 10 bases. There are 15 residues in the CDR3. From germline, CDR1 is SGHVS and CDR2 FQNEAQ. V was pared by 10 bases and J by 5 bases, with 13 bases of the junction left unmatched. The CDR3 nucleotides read TGTGCCAACTCAAAAGCGGGGGGGCCTCGGGAGACCCAGTACTTC. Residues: CANSKAGGPRETQYF. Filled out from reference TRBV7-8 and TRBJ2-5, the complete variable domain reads GAGVSQSPRYKVAKRGQDVALRCDPISGHVSLFWYQQALGQGPEFLTYFQNEAQLDKSGLPSDRFFAERPEGSVSTLKIQRTQQEDSAVYLCANSKAGGPRETQYFGPGTRLLVL.

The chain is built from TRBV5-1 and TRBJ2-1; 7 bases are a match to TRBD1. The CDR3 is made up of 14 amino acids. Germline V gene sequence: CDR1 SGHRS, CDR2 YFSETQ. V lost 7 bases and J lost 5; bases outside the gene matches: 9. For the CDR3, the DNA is TGCGCCAGCTACCCGGGACAGCCAAACAATGAGCAGTTCTTC. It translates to CASYPGQPNNEQFF.

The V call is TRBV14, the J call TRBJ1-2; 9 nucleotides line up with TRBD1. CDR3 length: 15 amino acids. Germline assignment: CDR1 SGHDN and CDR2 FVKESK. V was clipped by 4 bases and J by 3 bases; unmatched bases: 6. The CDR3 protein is CASSPPGQGHYGYTF. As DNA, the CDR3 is TGTGCCAGCAGCCCTCCGGGACAGGGTCACTATGGCTACACCTTC.